A selection of T cell receptor beta chains follows, all from one sample in a study of cytomegalovirus exposure and HLA in healthy donors. Only in-frame clones appear in the TCRdb table, and some are missing; sequencing was by immunoSEQ multiplex PCR. The table records about 200,000 clones, around four fifths of them present only once. The specimen was PBMCs. These receptors were obtained from a man aged 50-59 years in good health and CMV-seronegative. CDR3s include the opening cysteine and the closing phenylalanine or tryptophan. D genes are given only for firm matches. Size is omitted from some rows. Given values are once, few, many or a class for expanded clones.

CDR3 protein: CASSEPAGASTFPFYEQFF; CDR3 DNA: TGTGCCAGCAGTGAACCTGCGGGAGCTAGTACGTTCCCGTTCTATGAGCAGTTCTTC; clone size: -; V gene: TRBV6-1; D gene: TRBD2; J gene: TRBJ2-1
CDR3 protein: CASSFYQGAGDTQYF; CDR3 DNA: TGTGCCAGCAGTTTTTACCAGGGGGCAGGAGATACGCAGTATTTT; clone size: few; V gene: TRBV27; D gene: TRBD1; J gene: TRBJ2-3
CDR3 protein: CASGGGTKTDEQYF; CDR3 DNA: TGTGCCAGCGGGGGGGGGACAAAGACCGACGAGCAGTACTTC; clone size: -; V gene: TRBV2; D gene: -; J gene: TRBJ2-7
CDR3 protein: CASSLEGSRYNEQFF; CDR3 DNA: TGTGCCAGCAGCTTGGAGGGGTCCCGCTACAATGAGCAGTTCTTC; clone size: -; V gene: TRBV5-4; D gene: -; J gene: TRBJ2-1
CDR3 protein: CASRNTGSTGELFF; CDR3 DNA: TGTGCCAGCAGAAATACAGGGAGTACCGGGGAGCTGTTTTTT; clone size: -; V gene: TRBV6-5; D gene: -; J gene: TRBJ2-2
CDR3 protein: CASSLGDGQYF; CDR3 DNA: TGTGCCAGCAGCTTAGGGGATGGGCAGTACTTC; clone size: -; V gene: TRBV5-6; D gene: -; J gene: TRBJ2-7
CDR3 protein: CASSLLAGGSYEQYF; CDR3 DNA: TGTGCCAGCAGCCTCCTAGCGGGGGGCTCCTACGAGCAGTACTTC; clone size: -; V gene: TRBV5-1; D gene: TRBD2; J gene: TRBJ2-7
CDR3 protein: CSVNGADISYNEQFF; CDR3 DNA: TGCAGCGTTAACGGAGCGGATATCTCCTACAATGAGCAGTTCTTC; clone size: -; V gene: TRBV29-1; D gene: -; J gene: TRBJ2-1
CDR3 protein: CASRAVLTGELFF; CDR3 DNA: TGTGCCAGCAGGGCAGTCCTCACCGGGGAGCTGTTTTTT; clone size: -; V gene: TRBV6-6; D gene: -; J gene: TRBJ2-2
CDR3 protein: CASSLTGSGNGELFF; CDR3 DNA: TGTGCCAGCAGTTTAACCGGGAGCGGGAACGGGGAGCTGTTTTTT; clone size: few; V gene: TRBV28; D gene: TRBD2; J gene: TRBJ2-2
CDR3 protein: CASSVAGLSYGYTF; CDR3 DNA: TGTGCCAGCAGCGTAGCAGGGTTAAGCTATGGCTACACCTTC; clone size: -; V gene: TRBV9; D gene: -; J gene: TRBJ1-2
CDR3 protein: CASSLWGLAASNSYEQYF; CDR3 DNA: TGCGCCAGCAGCTTGTGGGGACTAGCGGCATCAAACTCCTACGAGCAGTACTTC; clone size: -; V gene: TRBV5-1; D gene: TRBD2; J gene: TRBJ2-7
CDR3 protein: CASRATGVSGYTF; CDR3 DNA: TGTGCCAGCAGAGCCACAGGGGTTAGTGGCTACACCTTC; clone size: -; V gene: TRBV28; D gene: TRBD1; J gene: TRBJ1-2
CDR3 protein: CASSLRQGAYEQYF; CDR3 DNA: TGTGCCAGTAGCCTGCGACAGGGGGCCTACGAGCAGTACTTC; clone size: -; V gene: TRBV19; D gene: TRBD1; J gene: TRBJ2-7
CDR3 protein: CASSVDGGGRDEQFF; CDR3 DNA: TGTGCCAGCAGCGTAGACGGGGGGGGGCGGGATGAGCAGTTCTTC; clone size: -; V gene: TRBV9; D gene: TRBD2; J gene: TRBJ2-1
CDR3 protein: CASGEYEQYF; CDR3 DNA: TGTGCCAGCGGAGAGTACGAGCAGTACTTC; clone size: -; V gene: TRBV27; D gene: -; J gene: TRBJ2-7
CDR3 protein: CASSSAGGRNEAFF; CDR3 DNA: TGTGCCAGCAGCTCTGCAGGGGGGCGTAATGAAGCTTTCTTT; clone size: -; V gene: TRBV5-6; D gene: TRBD1; J gene: TRBJ1-1
CDR3 protein: CASSYKGLTSYEQYF; CDR3 DNA: TGTGCCAGCAGTTACAAGGGGCTAACCTCCTACGAGCAGTACTTC; clone size: few; V gene: TRBV6-5; D gene: -; J gene: TRBJ2-7
CDR3 protein: CASSQGLAGNYNEQFF; CDR3 DNA: TGCGCCAGCAGCCAAGGCCTAGCGGGAAACTACAATGAGCAGTTCTTC; clone size: -; V gene: TRBV4-1; D gene: TRBD2; J gene: TRBJ2-1
CDR3 protein: CASSETIGPYEQYF; CDR3 DNA: TGTGCCAGCAGTGAGACTATAGGGCCCTACGAGCAGTACTTC; clone size: -; V gene: TRBV6-1; D gene: -; J gene: TRBJ2-7
CDR3 protein: CAWGRFNTEAFF; CDR3 DNA: TGTGCCTGGGGGAGGTTCAACACTGAAGCTTTCTTT; clone size: once; V gene: TRBV30; D gene: -; J gene: TRBJ1-1
CDR3 protein: CASRGRSSANYGYTF; CDR3 DNA: TGTGCCAGCAGGGGGCGGAGCTCAGCTAACTATGGCTACACCTTC; clone size: -; V gene: TRBV5-6; D gene: -; J gene: TRBJ1-2
CDR3 protein: CASSLRGGEQYF; CDR3 DNA: TGTGCCAGCAGCTTGAGGGGGGGCGAGCAGTACTTC; clone size: -; V gene: TRBV5-8; D gene: -; J gene: TRBJ2-7
CDR3 protein: CASSSASVPTAEQFF; CDR3 DNA: TGTGCCAGCAGCTCAGCTAGCGTGCCTACAGCGGAGCAGTTCTTC; clone size: once; V gene: TRBV7-8; D gene: -; J gene: TRBJ2-1
CDR3 protein: CASTRAGEVWTDTQYF; CDR3 DNA: TGCGCCAGCACGCGGGCAGGGGAAGTTTGGACAGATACGCAGTATTTT; clone size: few; V gene: TRBV5-1; D gene: -; J gene: TRBJ2-3
CDR3 protein: CASNPQGPGELFF; CDR3 DNA: TGTGCCAGCAACCCACAGGGGCCCGGGGAGCTGTTTTTT; clone size: -; V gene: TRBV5-6; D gene: TRBD1; J gene: TRBJ2-2
CDR3 protein: CAWSTGLGGNQPQHF; CDR3 DNA: TGTGCCTGGAGTACGGGCCTGGGGGGGAATCAGCCCCAGCATTTT; clone size: -; V gene: TRBV30; D gene: -; J gene: TRBJ1-5